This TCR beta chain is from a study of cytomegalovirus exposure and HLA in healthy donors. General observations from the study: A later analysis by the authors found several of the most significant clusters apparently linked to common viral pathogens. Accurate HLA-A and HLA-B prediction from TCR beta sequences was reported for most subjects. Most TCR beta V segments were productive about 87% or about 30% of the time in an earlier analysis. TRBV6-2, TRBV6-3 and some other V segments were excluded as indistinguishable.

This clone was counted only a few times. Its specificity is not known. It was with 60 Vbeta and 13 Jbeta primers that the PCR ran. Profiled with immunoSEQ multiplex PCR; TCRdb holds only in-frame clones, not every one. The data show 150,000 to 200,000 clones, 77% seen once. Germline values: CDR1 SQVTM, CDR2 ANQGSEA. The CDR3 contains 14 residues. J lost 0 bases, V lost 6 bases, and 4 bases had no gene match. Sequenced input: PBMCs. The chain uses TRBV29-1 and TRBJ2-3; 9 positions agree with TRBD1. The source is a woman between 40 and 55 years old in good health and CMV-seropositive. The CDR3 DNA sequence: TGCAGCGTCGGAGGGACAGGGAGCACAGATACGCAGTATTTT. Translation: CSVGGTGSTDTQYF.